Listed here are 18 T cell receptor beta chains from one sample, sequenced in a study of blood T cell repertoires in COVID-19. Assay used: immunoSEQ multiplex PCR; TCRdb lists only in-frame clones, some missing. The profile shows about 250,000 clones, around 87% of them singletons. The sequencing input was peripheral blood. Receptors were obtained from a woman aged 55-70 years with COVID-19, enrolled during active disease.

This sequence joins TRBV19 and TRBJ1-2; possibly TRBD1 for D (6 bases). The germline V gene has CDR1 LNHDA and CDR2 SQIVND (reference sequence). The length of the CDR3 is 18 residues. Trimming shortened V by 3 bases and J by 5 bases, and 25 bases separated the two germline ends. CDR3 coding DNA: TGTGCCAGTAGTATCAATTCAGGGGCCCGCTCTCGAACATATGGCTACACCTTC. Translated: CASSINSGARSRTYGYTF. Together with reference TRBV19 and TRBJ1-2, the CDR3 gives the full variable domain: DGGITQSPKYLFRKEGQNVTLSCEQNLNHDAMYWYRQDPGQGLRLIYYSQIVNDFQKGDIAEGYSVSREKKESFPLTVTSAQKNPTAFYLCASSINSGARSRTYGYTFGSGTRLTVV.

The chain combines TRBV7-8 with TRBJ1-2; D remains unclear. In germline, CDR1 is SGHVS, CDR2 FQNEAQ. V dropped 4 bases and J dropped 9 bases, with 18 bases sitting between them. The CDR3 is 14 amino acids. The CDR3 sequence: CASSSLGALSSYTF. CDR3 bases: TGTGCCAGCAGCTCCCTGGGCGCCCTTAGTAGCTACACCTTC.

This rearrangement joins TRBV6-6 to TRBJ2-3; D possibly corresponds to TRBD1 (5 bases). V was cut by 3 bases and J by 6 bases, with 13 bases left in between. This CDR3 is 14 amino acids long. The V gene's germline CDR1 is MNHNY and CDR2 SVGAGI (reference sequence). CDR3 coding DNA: TGTGCCAGCAGTTATTTAGGGGCTCGGGATACGCAGTATTTT. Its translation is CASSYLGARDTQYF.

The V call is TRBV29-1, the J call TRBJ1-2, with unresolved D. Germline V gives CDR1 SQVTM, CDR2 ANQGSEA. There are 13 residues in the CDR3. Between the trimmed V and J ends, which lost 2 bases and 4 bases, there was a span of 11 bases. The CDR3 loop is CSVEPSPGYGYTF. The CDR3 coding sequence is TGCAGCGTTGAACCAAGCCCAGGCTATGGCTACACCTTC.

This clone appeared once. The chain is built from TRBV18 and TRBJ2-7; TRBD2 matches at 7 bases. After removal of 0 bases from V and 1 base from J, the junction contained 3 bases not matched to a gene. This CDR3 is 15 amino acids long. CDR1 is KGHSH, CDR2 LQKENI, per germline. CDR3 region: CASSPPRGGSYEQYF. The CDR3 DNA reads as TGTGCCAGCTCACCACCGAGGGGAGGGTCCTACGAGCAGTACTTC.

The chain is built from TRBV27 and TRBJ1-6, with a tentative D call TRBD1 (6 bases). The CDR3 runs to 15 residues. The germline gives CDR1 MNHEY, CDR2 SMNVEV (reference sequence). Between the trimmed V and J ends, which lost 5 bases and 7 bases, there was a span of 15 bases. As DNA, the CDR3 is TGTGCCAGCAGTCCGCGGACAGCAACCAATTCACCCCTCCACTTT. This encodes CASSPRTATNSPLHF.

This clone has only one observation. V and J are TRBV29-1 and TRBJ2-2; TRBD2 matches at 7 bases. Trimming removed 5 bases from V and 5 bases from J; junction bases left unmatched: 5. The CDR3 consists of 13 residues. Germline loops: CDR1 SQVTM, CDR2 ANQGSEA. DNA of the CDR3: TGCAGCGTTCGGCAGGGAGGGACCGGGGAGCTGTTTTTT. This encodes CSVRQGGTGELFF.

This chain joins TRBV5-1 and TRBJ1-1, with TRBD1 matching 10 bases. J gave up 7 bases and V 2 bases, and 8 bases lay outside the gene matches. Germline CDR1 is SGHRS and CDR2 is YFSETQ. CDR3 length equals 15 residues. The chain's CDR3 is CASSFRQGALNEAFF. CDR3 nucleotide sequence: TGCGCCAGCAGCTTCCGACAGGGGGCGCTGAATGAAGCTTTCTTT.

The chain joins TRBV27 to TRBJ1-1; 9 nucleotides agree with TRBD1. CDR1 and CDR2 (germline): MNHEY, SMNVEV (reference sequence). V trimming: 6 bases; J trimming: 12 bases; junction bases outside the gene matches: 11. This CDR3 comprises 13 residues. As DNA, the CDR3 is TGTGCCAGCAGCCGAGGGACAGGGCGAGAAACTTTCTTT. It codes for CASSRGTGRETFF.

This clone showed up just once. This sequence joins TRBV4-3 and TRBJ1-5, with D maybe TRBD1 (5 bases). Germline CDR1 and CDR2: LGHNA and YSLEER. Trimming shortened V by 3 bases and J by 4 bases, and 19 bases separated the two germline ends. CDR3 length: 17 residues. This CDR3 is CASSQATVFGGNQPQHF. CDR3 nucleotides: TGCGCCAGCAGCCAGGCCACAGTTTTCGGGGGGAATCAGCCCCAGCATTTT.

The CDR3, as DNA: TGCGCCAGCAGCCAAGAGGGGACAGGTGTCTATGGCTACACCTTC. Its protein product is CASSQEGTGVYGYTF. The rearrangement uses TRBV4-3 and TRBJ1-2; 8 nucleotides match TRBD1. The junction had 4 bases not matched to a gene; V was cut back by 0 bases and J by 4 bases. The length of the CDR3 is 15 residues. Germline V lookup: CDR1 LGHNA, CDR2 YSLEER.

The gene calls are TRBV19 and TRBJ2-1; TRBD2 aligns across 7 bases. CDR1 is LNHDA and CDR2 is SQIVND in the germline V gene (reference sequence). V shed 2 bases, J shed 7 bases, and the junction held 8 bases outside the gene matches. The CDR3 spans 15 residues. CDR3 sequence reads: CASSIPLGGGNEQFF. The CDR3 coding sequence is TGTGCCAGTAGTATACCTTTGGGCGGGGGTAATGAGCAGTTCTTC. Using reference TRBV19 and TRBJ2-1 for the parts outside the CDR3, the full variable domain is DGGITQSPKYLFRKEGQNVTLSCEQNLNHDAMYWYRQDPGQGLRLIYYSQIVNDFQKGDIAEGYSVSREKKESFPLTVTSAQKNPTAFYLCASSIPLGGGNEQFFGPGTRLTVL.

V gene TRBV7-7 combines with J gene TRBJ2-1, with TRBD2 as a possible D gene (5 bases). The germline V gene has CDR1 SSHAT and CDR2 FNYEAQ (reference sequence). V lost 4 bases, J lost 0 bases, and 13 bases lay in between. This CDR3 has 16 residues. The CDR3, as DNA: TGTGCCAGCAGCTCGTCGACTGGGAGCTCCTACAATGAGCAGTTCTTC. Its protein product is CASSSSTGSSYNEQFF.

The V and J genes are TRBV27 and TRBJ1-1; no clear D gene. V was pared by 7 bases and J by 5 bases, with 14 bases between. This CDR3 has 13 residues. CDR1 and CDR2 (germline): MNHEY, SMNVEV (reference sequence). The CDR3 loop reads CASKPSSGTEAFF. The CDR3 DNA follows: TGTGCCAGCAAACCTTCGTCAGGTACTGAAGCTTTCTTT.

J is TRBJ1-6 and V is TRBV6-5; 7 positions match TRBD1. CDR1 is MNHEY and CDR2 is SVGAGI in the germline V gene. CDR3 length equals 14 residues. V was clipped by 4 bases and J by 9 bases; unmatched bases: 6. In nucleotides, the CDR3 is TGTGCCAGCAGTTCCTCGGACAGGTTTTCACCCCTCCACTTT. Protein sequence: CASSSSDRFSPLHF.

CDR3 sequence (DNA): TGCGCCAGCAGCGAAGAGGACAGGGGCGCGAACACTGAAGCTTTCTTT. As protein: CASSEEDRGANTEAFF. The rearrangement links TRBV5-1 to TRBJ1-1; 9 nucleotides match TRBD1. Germline lookup yields CDR1 SGHRS and CDR2 YFSETQ. CDR3 length: 16 residues. V dropped 4 bases and J dropped 1; count of bases not matched to a gene: 8. Supplemented by reference TRBV5-1 and TRBJ1-1, the full variable domain reads KAGVTQTPRYLIKTRGQQVTLSCSPISGHRSVSWYQQTPGQGLQFLFEYFSETQRNKGNFPGRFSGRQFSNSRSEMNVSTLELGDSALYLCASSEEDRGANTEAFFGQGTRLTVV.

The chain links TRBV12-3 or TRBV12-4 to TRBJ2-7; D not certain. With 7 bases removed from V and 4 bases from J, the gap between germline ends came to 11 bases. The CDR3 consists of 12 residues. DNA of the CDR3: TGTGCCAGCACTCGGGTGGGTTACGAGCAGTACTTC. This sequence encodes CASTRVGYEQYF.

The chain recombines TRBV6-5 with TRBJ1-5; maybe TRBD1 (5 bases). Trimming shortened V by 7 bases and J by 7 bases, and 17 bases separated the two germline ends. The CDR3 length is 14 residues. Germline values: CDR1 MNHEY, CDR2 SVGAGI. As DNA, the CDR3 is TGTGCCAGCAAATTATCCGGGGGATTCCAGCCCCAGCATTTT. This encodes CASKLSGGFQPQHF.